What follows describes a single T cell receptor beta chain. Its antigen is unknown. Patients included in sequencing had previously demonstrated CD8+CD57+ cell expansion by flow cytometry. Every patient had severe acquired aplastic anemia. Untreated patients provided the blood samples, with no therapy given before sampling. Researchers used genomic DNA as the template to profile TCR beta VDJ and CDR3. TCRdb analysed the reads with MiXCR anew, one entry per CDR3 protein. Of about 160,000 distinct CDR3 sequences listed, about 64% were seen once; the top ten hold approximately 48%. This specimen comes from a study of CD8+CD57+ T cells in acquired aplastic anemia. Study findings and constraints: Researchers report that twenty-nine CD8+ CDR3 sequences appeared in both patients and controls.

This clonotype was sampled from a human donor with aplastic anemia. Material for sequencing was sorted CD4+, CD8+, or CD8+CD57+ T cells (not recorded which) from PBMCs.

CDR3 in DNA: TGTGCCAGCGGTCCCCCGTACAATGAGCAGTTCTTC. Its translation: CASGPPYNEQFF. The rearrangement uses TRBV7-2 and TRBJ2-1; D not certain. Germline V gives CDR1 SGHTA, CDR2 FQGNSA. Trimming removed 8 bases from V and 4 bases from J, with 9 bases in between. The CDR3 contains 12 residues.